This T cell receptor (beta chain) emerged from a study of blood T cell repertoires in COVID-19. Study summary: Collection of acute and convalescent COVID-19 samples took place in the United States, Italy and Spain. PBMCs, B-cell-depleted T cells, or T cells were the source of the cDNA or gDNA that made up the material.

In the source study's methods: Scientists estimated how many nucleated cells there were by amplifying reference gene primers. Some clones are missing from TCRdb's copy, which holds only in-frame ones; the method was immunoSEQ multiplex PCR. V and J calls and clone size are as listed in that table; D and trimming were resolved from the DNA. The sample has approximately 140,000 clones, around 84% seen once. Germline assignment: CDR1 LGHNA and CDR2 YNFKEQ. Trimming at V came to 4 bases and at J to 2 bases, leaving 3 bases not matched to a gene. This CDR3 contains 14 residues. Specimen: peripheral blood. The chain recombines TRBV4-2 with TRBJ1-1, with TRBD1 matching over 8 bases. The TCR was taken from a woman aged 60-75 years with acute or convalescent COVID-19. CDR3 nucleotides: TGTGCCAGCAGCCCAGGACAGGGTAACACTGAAGCTTTCTTT. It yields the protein CASSPGQGNTEAFF.